The entry below describes one T cell receptor (beta chain). The antigen remains unidentified. The same CDR3 is also encoded by other DNA sequences in this sample. The authors distributed each subset's genomic DNA evenly over several immunoSEQ plates. In the original analysis: From ImmunoSEQ came sequences covering only the junction and carrying no quality scores, so filtering differed. Some clones are missing from TCRdb's copy, which holds only in-frame ones; the method was immunoSEQ multiplex PCR. V and J calls plus clone size are reproduced from that table; the DNA served to infer D and trimming. The sample contains roughly 2,300,000 clones, 92% of which appear only once. From germline, CDR1 is SGHRS and CDR2 YFSETQ. This CDR3 is 14 amino acids long. Trimming stripped 2 bases from V and 0 bases from J, with 6 bases between. This sample was included in a study of shared clonotypes between healthy human individuals.

Regarding the study as a whole: Across a handful of donors, naive CD4 shared 5% to 6.5%, naive CD8 more than 3%, memory CD4 2% to 2.5%, memory CD8 over 0.3%. Enrolling few donors narrowed the genetic and exposure-history diversity that was represented.

The source material was naive CD4+ T cells from PBMCs. Documented subset: CD45RA+ positively selected. This TCR came from a young man in good health. Some clones in this sample may be carry-over from other donors' samples. The chain employs TRBV5-1 and TRBJ2-1, with D maybe TRBD2 (6 bases). This chain's CDR3 is CASSFGSSYNEQFF. CDR3 sequence (DNA): TGCGCCAGCAGCTTCGGGAGCTCCTACAATGAGCAGTTCTTC.